This is a list of T cell receptor beta chains from one sample in a study of cytomegalovirus exposure and HLA in healthy donors. Assay: immunoSEQ multiplex PCR; the TCRdb copy retains only in-frame clones and omits some. The sample shows some 59,000 clones, roughly 87% of them seen only once. The sequenced material came from PBMCs. The source is a woman aged 18-29 years in good health and CMV-seropositive. Both conserved end residues are part of each CDR3. Rows give clone size only sometimes, using once, few, many, or a class for an expanded clone.

V,size,CDR3
TRBV4-3,.,CASSQDGAGRVSQFF
TRBV7-2,.,CASSFEGAGEKLFF
TRBV5-1,.,CASSLSSWNTEAFF
TRBV7-6,.,CASSLGQIATDTQYF
TRBV4-1,.,CASSLAGSQETQYF
TRBV5-4,.,CASSSPKGQGNEQYF
TRBV5-1,.,CASRVGQGEETQYF
TRBV5-1,.,CASHWGRDTEAFF
TRBV9,.,CASSGGGGRDTYEQYF
TRBV6-1,once,CASPGQNYGYTF
TRBV10-2,.,CATLATGSTGELFF
TRBV30,.,CAFISGDTQYF
TRBV6-4,.,CASSQTPGTGELFF
TRBV5-6,.,CASSLVAGAGYEQYF
TRBV2,once,CASSRVRRELFF
TRBV7-9,.,CASSTGQGEKLFF
TRBV4-3,.,CASSQAEGVRAHEQYF
TRBV11-3,.,CASSYGDVSHWGQWTETQYF
TRBV9,.,CASSVGGVLSEAFF
TRBV5-1,.,CASSLGTGYNIQYF
TRBV18,.,CASSDGTGNTDTQYF
TRBV7-9,.,CASSLWGGTDTQYF
TRBV9,.,CASSLGGGTEAFF
TRBV5-3,.,CARSAPGWEQYF
TRBV5-1,.,CASSSQGRGEKLFF
TRBV5-4,.,CASSLVGGVGREQYF
TRBV29-1,.,CSVGQGRELFF
TRBV5-4,.,CASSQEGQGIYEQYF
TRBV20-1,.,CSARKGSPLHF
TRBV29-1,.,CSVRDTYEQYF
TRBV11-3,.,CASSSSTSPGGAQYF
TRBV29-1,.,CSVEWSGGTGELFF
TRBV2,.,CASSGQGDQPQHF
TRBV5-1,.,CASSRQGFGNTIYF
TRBV7-9,.,CASSSITGGQPQHF
TRBV19,once,CASSELENEQFF
TRBV5-6,.,CASSFDRGEGEAFF
TRBV7-3,once,CASSLKYRVNEQFF
TRBV27,once,CASSFRGKNIQYF
TRBV7-2,.,CASSFDRTGNQPQHF
TRBV30,once,CAWSVAYEQYF
TRBV15,.,CATSRDVETGQPQHF
TRBV5-1,.,CASSHVAGGTDTQYF
TRBV7-3,.,CASSLTSGGLSTDTQYF
TRBV6-6,.,CAGMTGNSYNSPLHF
TRBV9,.,CASSVDLGGGYEQYF
TRBV28,.,CASRTSGIDTQYF
TRBV6-6,few,CASSSQGSLYEQYF
TRBV4-1,.,CASSQMGRSNQPQHF
TRBV5-1,.,CASSFGESTDTQYF
TRBV19,.,CASSPGTGHNSPLHF